The clone carrying this T cell receptor (beta chain) is deemed medium-sized. Its antigen is currently unknown. The data were obtained in a study of sequential checkpoint blockade in melanoma. Overall study results and limits: Patients with week-13 increases in T-cell fraction and clonality benefited about 30 times more often.

This table comes from immunoSEQ multiplex PCR, and its TCRdb copy is limited to in-frame clones, with some not included. This repertoire shows some 3,500 clones, 20% to 25% found once; its top ten account for 15% to 18%. The CDR3 consists of 16 residues. CDR1 is SGHNT and CDR2 is YENEEA in the germline V gene. Trimming took off 1 base at V and 3 bases at J, with 16 bases between the two ends. The treatment was: randomized to nivolumab then ipilimumab (arm A) or the reverse (arm B). The chain uses TRBV11-3 and TRBJ2-7; D possibly corresponds to TRBD2 (5 bases). This TCR was recovered from a human patient with melanoma. Some clones in this sample may be carry-over from other donors' samples. The specimen was tumor tissue (inferred from file names), collected from a patient given nivolumab and ipilimumab in sequence. The CDR3 DNA sequence: TGTGCCAGCAGCTTAGTCTTGGCTAGCCCTAACTACGAGCAGTACTTC. This gives the protein CASSLVLASPNYEQYF.